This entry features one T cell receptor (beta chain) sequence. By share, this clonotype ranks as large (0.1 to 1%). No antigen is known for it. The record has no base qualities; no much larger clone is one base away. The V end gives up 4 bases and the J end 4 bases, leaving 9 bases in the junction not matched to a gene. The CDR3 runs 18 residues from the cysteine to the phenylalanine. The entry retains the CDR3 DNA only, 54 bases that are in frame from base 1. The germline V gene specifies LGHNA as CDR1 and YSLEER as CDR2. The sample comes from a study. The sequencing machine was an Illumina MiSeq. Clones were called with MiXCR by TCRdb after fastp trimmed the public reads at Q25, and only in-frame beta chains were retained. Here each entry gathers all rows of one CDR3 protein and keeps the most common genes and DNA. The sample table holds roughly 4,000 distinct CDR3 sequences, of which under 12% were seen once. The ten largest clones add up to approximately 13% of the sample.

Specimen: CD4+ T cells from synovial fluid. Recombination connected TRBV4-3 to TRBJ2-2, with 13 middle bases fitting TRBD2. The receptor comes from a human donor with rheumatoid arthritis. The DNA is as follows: TGCGCCAGCAGCCCGAGTACTAGCGGGAGGGTGGGCACCGGGGAGCTGTTTTTT. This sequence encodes CASSPSTSGRVGTGELFF.